The clone carrying this TCR beta chain appeared once. What it binds is unknown. Using immunoSEQ multiplex PCR, the repertoire was profiled, and TCRdb retains in-frame clones only, with some absent. The sample holds fewer than 85,000 clones, about 88% seen once. Germline lookup yields CDR1 SGHTA and CDR2 FQGNSA. The V end was cut by 3 bases, the J end by 2 bases, with 13 bases between. The CDR3 runs to 15 residues. The sample comes from a study of OX40 agonist ivuxolimab in advanced cancers. Study background: Hepatocellular carcinoma, melanoma, renal cell or head and neck cancer occurred in dose-escalation patients.

Study outcomes and limitations: Average numbers of expanded clones were greater in CD8+ T cells than in CD4+. At 0.1 to 3.0 mg/kg, clonal expansion of CD4+ and CD8+ blood T cells had occurred by week 6.

This TCR was sampled from an adult with an advanced solid tumor such as melanoma, head and neck, liver or kidney cancer. The genes are TRBV7-2 and TRBJ1-1; D possibly corresponds to TRBD1 (5 bases). This sample comprised CD4+ or CD8+ T cells sorted from blood, obtained in a trial of the OX40 agonist ivuxolimab. As DNA, the CDR3 is TGTGCCAGCAGCTTCGGGCAGGGCCCTAACACTGAAGCTTTCTTT. Translating it yields CASSFGQGPNTEAFF.